These 16 T cell receptor beta chains share one sample of origin, sequenced in a study of immune heterogeneity within non-small cell lung tumors. Multiplex PCR (32 V and 13 J primers) was used to amplify the TCR beta CDR3. TCRdb re-called the multiplex PCR reads through MiXCR, storing one row per CDR3 protein. This table has roughly 14,000 distinct CDR3 sequences, 28% appearing once. Template input was genomic DNA from bulk tumor (around 630 ng per sample). During surgery, each primary tumor gave multiple biopsies spaced as far apart as possible. Undergoing curative surgery were patients whose non-small cell lung cancer was untreated and newly diagnosed. The sequenced sample consisted of lung tumor tissue. Receptors originate from a middle-aged man with non-small cell lung cancer.

The V and J genes are TRBV5-6 and TRBJ1-1; 8 nucleotides agree with TRBD1. The CDR3 contains 14 residues. Germline V CDR1 and CDR2: SGHDT, YYEEEE. With 4 bases clipped from V and 8 bases from J, the junction kept 10 bases outside the gene matches. CDR3 in DNA: TGTGCCAGCAGCCCCCGGACAGGGATCCCAGAAGCTTTCTTT. It is translated as CASSPRTGIPEAFF.

The chain joins TRBV7-2 to TRBJ2-3; maybe TRBD1 (6 bases). The CDR3 totals 14 residues. CDR1 and CDR2 from the germline V gene are SGHTA and FQGNSA. V was trimmed by 10 bases and J by 2 bases, leaving 16 bases between them. The CDR3 loop reads CATSEQGSTDTQYF. In nucleotides, the CDR3 is TGTGCCACCTCCGAACAGGGCTCCACAGATACGCAGTATTTT.

This clonotype was counted only a few times. This chain connects TRBV6-1 to TRBJ2-5; D unclear. Germline values: CDR1 MNHNS, CDR2 SASEGT. V dropped 7 bases and J dropped 3 bases, with 12 bases sitting between them. The length of the CDR3 is 13 residues. The CDR3 DNA reads as TGTGCCAGCACCCTGACTTCAAAAGAGACCCAGTACTTC. As protein: CASTLTSKETQYF.

This clonotype rates as medium-sized. This chain connects TRBV2 to TRBJ2-7; D perhaps matches TRBD2 (5 bases). The V end lost 7 bases, the J end lost 9 bases, and 22 bases lay between the germline ends. The CDR3 has 14 residues. Germline values: CDR1 SNHLY, CDR2 FYNNEI. The CDR3 bases are TGTGCCAGCACTGAGCGGCAAAGTAGTGGTAGGCAGTACTTC. Encoded protein: CASTERQSSGRQYF.

A word on this clonotype: A read error is possible here, since a much larger clone lies one base away. V usage is TRBV2 and J usage is TRBJ2-2; the D is unclear. The germline gives CDR1 SNHLY, CDR2 FYNNEI. The CDR3 consists of 15 residues. The CDR3 bases are TGTGCCAGCAATGAAGGACGGAGAACCACCGGGGAGCTGTTTTTT. This translates into CASNEGRRTTGELFF.

This clonotype showed up many times. This rearrangement joins TRBV20-1 to TRBJ2-7; 11 nucleotides agree with TRBD2. This CDR3 has 15 residues. Germline assignment: CDR1 DFQATT and CDR2 SNEGSKA (reference sequence). The V and J ends lost 4 bases and 3 bases, in that order; junction bases with no gene match: 8. The CDR3: CSANPTSGSLYEQYF. In nucleotides, the CDR3 is TGCAGTGCTAACCCCACTAGCGGGAGTCTCTACGAGCAGTACTTC.

This clonotype was observed a single time. This may be a read error, as it is one base from a much larger clone. The V and J genes are TRBV19 and TRBJ2-1; TRBD2 matches 9 bases. V shed 6 bases, J shed 14 bases, and the junction held 17 bases outside the gene matches. Germline V CDR1 and CDR2: LNHDA, SQIVND (reference sequence). The CDR3 totals 15 residues. The CDR3 DNA reads as TGTGCCAGTAGGAAAACAGCTAGCGGGGCTGGGGAGAAGTTCTTC. The encoded protein is CASRKTASGAGEKFF.

This clonotype was found many times. The chain recombines TRBV7-8 with TRBJ2-7, with 8 bases lining up with TRBD1. The CDR3 runs to 14 residues. Looked up from germline, CDR1 is SGHVS and CDR2 is FQNEAQ. Trimming removed 6 bases from V and 0 bases from J; junction bases left unmatched: 4. The CDR3 loop is CASRPDRVSYEQYF. For the CDR3, the DNA is TGTGCCAGCAGACCGGACAGGGTCTCCTACGAGCAGTACTTC.

This clonotype appeared many times. J is TRBJ1-2 and V is TRBV6-1; 9 bases are shared with TRBD1. Per the germline V gene, CDR1 is MNHNS and CDR2 is SASEGT. V lost 1 base to trimming and J lost 8 bases; unmatched junction nucleotides: 8. CDR3 length equals 15 residues. CDR3 protein: CASSEGGTGMQGYTF. CDR3 nucleotide sequence: TGTGCCAGCAGTGAAGGAGGGACAGGGATGCAAGGCTACACCTTC.

In its sample, this clonotype was seen many times. The chain has TRBV9 and TRBJ2-7; TRBD1 matches at 11 bases. Germline lookup yields CDR1 SGDLS and CDR2 YYNGEE. The CDR3 spans 15 residues. Trimming at V came to 0 bases and at J to 5 bases, leaving 4 bases not matched to a gene. The CDR3 bases are TGTGCCAGCAGCGTAGGCAGGACAGGGGGCAACGAGCAGTACTTC. Translated: CASSVGRTGGNEQYF.

In this sample, this clonotype turned up a few times. The chain is built from TRBV10-3 and TRBJ2-1; D call uncertain. The CDR3 sequence is 14 residues long. V was shortened by 0 bases and J by 9 bases, with 12 bases between the two germline ends. Germline V gives CDR1 ENHRY, CDR2 SYGVKD. CDR3 nucleotides: TGTGCCATCAGTGAGTCCGTGGCGGTAAGTGAGCAGTTCTTC. Protein: CAISESVAVSEQFF.

By sample share, this clonotype is medium-sized. The genes are TRBV19 and TRBJ2-7; 7 bases map to TRBD1. Germline V gene sequence: CDR1 LNHDA, CDR2 SQIVND (reference sequence). CDR3 size: 14 residues. V was clipped by 6 bases and J by 2 bases; unmatched bases: 7. CDR3 in DNA: TGTGCCAGTAGCAACACGGACAGGACCTACGAGCAGTACTTC. Protein product: CASSNTDRTYEQYF.

Sample share makes this clonotype medium-sized. The rearrangement uses TRBV27 and TRBJ1-5, with TRBD1 as a possible D gene (5 bases). Deletions cut 5 bases from V and 2 bases from J, with 13 bases between. CDR3 size: 15 residues. The germline V gene has CDR1 MNHEY and CDR2 SMNVEV (reference sequence). The CDR3 DNA sequence: TGTGCCAGCAGTCTACAGGAGGGCCGCAATCAGCCCCAGCATTTT. Translation gives CASSLQEGRNQPQHF.

Remarks on this clonotype: This may come from a read error, since a much larger clone is one base off. J is TRBJ1-2 and V is TRBV5-1; a weak D match, TRBD1 (5 bases). Trimming pared 4 bases from V and 3 bases from J, leaving 13 bases between. Germline CDR1 and CDR2: SGHRS and YFSETQ. The CDR3 is 14 amino acids. The DNA for the CDR3 is TGCGCCAGCAGCCCCTCGGGACCAGACTATGGCTACACCTTC. As protein: CASSPSGPDYGYTF. Full variable domain (remainder filled in from reference TRBV5-1 and TRBJ1-2): KAGVTQTPRYLIKTRGQQVTLSCSPISGHRSVSWYQQTPGQGLQFLFEYFSETQRNKGNFPGRFSGRQFSNSRSEMNVSTLELGDSALYLCASSPSGPDYGYTFGSGTRLTVV.

The rearrangement links TRBV20-1 to TRBJ1-5, with a tentative D call TRBD1 (5 bases). The CDR3 runs to 14 residues. Germline values: CDR1 DFQATT, CDR2 SNEGSKA (reference sequence). Trimming took 2 bases from V and 7 from J, leaving 15 bases between them. CDR3 protein: CSARKGPPEQPQHF. The CDR3 DNA is TGCAGTGCTAGAAAGGGACCGCCTGAGCAGCCCCAGCATTTT.

The J gene is TRBJ2-3, the V gene TRBV12-3 or TRBV12-4, with a weak D call TRBD2 (6 bases). V lost 3 bases and J 6 bases, leaving 16 bases between the germline ends. This CDR3 is 15 amino acids long. CDR3 amino acids: CASSFGTGNSDTQYF. DNA of the CDR3: TGTGCCAGCAGTTTCGGGACTGGGAATTCGGATACGCAGTATTTT.